This TCR beta chain was recorded in a study of control samples from healthy donors and cancer patients. Assay: immunoSEQ multiplex PCR; the TCRdb copy retains only in-frame clones and omits some. This table has more than 100,000 clones, more than 85% appearing once. This CDR3 comprises 12 residues. Germline V CDR1 and CDR2: MNHNS, SASEGT. V was pared by 1 base and J by 5 bases, with 6 bases between. Sample: blood. This chain connects TRBV6-1 to TRBJ2-7; D tentatively reads TRBD1 or TRBD2 (5 bases each). This TCR was sampled from a woman in her late teens or twenties in good health. The CDR3 is CASSEVGDEQYF. CDR3 coding DNA: TGTGCCAGCAGTGAAGTGGGGGACGAGCAGTACTTC.